This paragraph reports one T cell receptor beta chain. This entry belongs to a study of patients and donors after allogeneic stem cell transplantation. In TCRdb, the RT-PCR reads were re-called with MiXCR into one record per CDR3 protein. The sample holds 920,000 or so distinct CDR3 sequences, roughly 18% seen once. CDR1 SEHNR and CDR2 FQNEAQ come from the germline V gene (reference sequence). The V end was cut by 1 base, the J end by 4 bases, with 11 bases between. The CDR3 has 15 residues. This receptor was identified in a human donor who was either an allogeneic HSCT recipient or a stem cell or donor lymphocyte infusion donor (not recorded which). It is not recorded whose cells these are; they may come from a transplant donor. The sequenced material came from blood, either unsorted or a sorted T cell fraction (not recorded which). The rearrangement links TRBV7-9 to TRBJ1-3, with D perhaps matching TRBD1 (5 bases). The DNA for the CDR3 is TGTGCCAGCAGCTTAGGCGGGGGTTACGGAAACACCATATATTTT. This gives the protein CASSLGGGYGNTIYF.